This T cell receptor (beta chain) is drawn from a study of cytomegalovirus exposure and HLA in healthy donors. General observations from the study: Analyses of presence and absence presupposed an approximately uniform sequencing depth across donors.

Trimming took 4 bases from V and 0 from J, leaving 16 bases between them. The CDR3 loop spans 17 amino acids. From germline, CDR1 is MNHNS and CDR2 SASEGT. PCR primers comprised 60 Vbeta and 13 Jbeta primers. TCRdb's table, derived via immunoSEQ multiplex PCR, lists solely in-frame clones and lacks some. The sample consists of over 80,000 clones, roughly 80% of them appearing once. The count of this clone is one. Antigen: not known. This rearrangement joins TRBV6-1 to TRBJ1-3; D call uncertain. What was sequenced was PBMCs. This TCR came from a man aged 55 to 70 in good health and CMV-seropositive. CDR3 sequence: CASSVSSGISSGNTIYF. CDR3 nucleotide sequence: TGTGCCAGCAGTGTTTCGTCGGGGATCAGCTCTGGAAACACCATATATTTT.